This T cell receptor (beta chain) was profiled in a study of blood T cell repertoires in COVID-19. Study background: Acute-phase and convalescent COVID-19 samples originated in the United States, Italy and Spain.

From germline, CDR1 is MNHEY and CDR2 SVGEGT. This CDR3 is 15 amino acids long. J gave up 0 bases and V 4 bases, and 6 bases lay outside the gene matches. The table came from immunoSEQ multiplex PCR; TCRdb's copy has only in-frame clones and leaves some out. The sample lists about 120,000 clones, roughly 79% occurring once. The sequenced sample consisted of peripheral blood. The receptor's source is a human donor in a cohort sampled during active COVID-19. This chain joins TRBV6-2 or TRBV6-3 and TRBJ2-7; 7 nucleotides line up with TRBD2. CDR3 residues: CASSFTRGTSYEQYF. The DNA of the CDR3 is TGTGCCAGCAGTTTCACGCGGGGGACCTCCTACGAGCAGTACTTC.